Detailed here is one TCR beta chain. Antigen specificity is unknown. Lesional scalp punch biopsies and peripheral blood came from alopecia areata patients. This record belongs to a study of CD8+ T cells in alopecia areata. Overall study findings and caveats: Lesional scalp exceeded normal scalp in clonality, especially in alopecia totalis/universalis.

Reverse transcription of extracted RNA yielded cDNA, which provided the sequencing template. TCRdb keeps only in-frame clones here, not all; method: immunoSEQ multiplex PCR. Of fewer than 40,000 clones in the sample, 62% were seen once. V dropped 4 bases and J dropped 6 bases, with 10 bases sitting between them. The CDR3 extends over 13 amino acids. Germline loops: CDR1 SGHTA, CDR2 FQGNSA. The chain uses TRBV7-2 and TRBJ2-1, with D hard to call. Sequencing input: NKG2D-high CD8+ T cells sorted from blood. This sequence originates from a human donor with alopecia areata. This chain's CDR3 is CASSSWDRNEQFF. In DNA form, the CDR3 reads TGTGCCAGCAGCTCGTGGGATCGCAATGAGCAGTTCTTC.